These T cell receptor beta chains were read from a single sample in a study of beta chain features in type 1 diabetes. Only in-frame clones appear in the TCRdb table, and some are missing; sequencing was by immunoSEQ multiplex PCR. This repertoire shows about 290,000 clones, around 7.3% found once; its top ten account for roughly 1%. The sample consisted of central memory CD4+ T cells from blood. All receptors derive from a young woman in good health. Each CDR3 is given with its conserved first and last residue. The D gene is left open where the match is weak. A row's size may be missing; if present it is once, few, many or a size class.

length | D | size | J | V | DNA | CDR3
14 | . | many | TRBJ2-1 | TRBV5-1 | TGCGCCAGCAGCTTGAGCCAGGGCCAAAATGAGCAGTTCTTC | CASSLSQGQNEQFF
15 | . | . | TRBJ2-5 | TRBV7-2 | TGTGCCAGCAGCTTAGCCGTGGCAGGGAGGGAGACCCAGTACTTC | CASSLAVAGRETQYF
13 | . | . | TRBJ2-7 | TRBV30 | TGTGCCTGGAGTCCTGGGGGCTCCTACGAGCAGTACTTC | CAWSPGGSYEQYF
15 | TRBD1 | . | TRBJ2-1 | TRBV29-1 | TGCAGCGTTGTCCGGCCGGGACAGGTTTACAATGAGCAGTTCTTC | CSVVRPGQVYNEQFF
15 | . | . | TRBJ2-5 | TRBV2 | TGTGCCAGCAGTGAAAGAGGACAGATGCAAGAGACCCAGTACTTC | CASSERGQMQETQYF
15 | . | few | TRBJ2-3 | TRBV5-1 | TGCGCCAGCAGCTTGACTTCCCGGGAGACAGATACGCAGTATTTT | CASSLTSRETDTQYF
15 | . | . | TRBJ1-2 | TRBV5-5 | TGTGCCAGCAGCTTGGCCCAGGCAGGCAAATATGGCTACACCTTC | CASSLAQAGKYGYTF
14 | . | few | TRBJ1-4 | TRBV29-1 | TGCAGCGTACTGCGGGGGGATGCTAATGAAAAACTGTTTTTT | CSVLRGDANEKLFF
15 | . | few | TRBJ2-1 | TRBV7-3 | TGTGCCAGCAGCTTCCGGGACGGAACCTACAATGAGCAGTTCTTC | CASSFRDGTYNEQFF
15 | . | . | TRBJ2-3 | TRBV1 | TGCACCAGCAGCCGACTAGCGGGGCATTCAGATACGCAGTATTTT | CTSSRLAGHSDTQYF
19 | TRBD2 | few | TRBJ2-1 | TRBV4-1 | TGCGCCAGCAGCCAAGGACTAGCGGGGGGTCCTAGCTCCTACAATGAGCAGTTCTTC | CASSQGLAGGPSSYNEQFF
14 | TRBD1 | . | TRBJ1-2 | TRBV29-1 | TGCAGCGTTGAAGGCAGGGGGCGCGGCTATGGCTACACCTTC | CSVEGRGRGYGYTF